This T cell receptor beta chain was observed in a study of blood T cell repertoires in COVID-19. Across the whole study: T cells, B-cell-depleted T cells, or PBMCs provided the cDNA or gDNA that served as material.

The study assigned cohorts using participant-reported clinical history. The table came from immunoSEQ multiplex PCR; TCRdb's copy has only in-frame clones and leaves some out. The sample lists 250,000 to 300,000 clones; 75% to 95% were seen once. The length of the CDR3 is 13 residues. CDR1 and CDR2 (germline): MGHDK, SYGVNS. V gave up 11 bases and J gave up 4 bases, with 17 bases separating them. The sample holds one count of this clone. The chain uses TRBV25-1 and TRBJ1-2; maybe TRBD1 (6 bases). Sequencing was carried out using PBMCs or T cells enriched from blood (not recorded which). This clonotype was sampled from a woman under 40 who had recovered from COVID-19. The CDR3 bases are TGTGCCGCAGCAAAAACAGGGCGCTATGGCTACACCTTC. Translation: CAAAKTGRYGYTF.